Below are 31 T cell receptor beta chains sequenced from a single sample in a study of blood T cell repertoires in COVID-19. Here immunoSEQ multiplex PCR was the method, and the copy in TCRdb shows in-frame clones only, minus some. Among about 160,000 clones, approximately 84% were seen once, and the ten largest hold around 7.7%. Input material: peripheral blood. The receptors were sampled from a man aged 40-49 years who had recovered from COVID-19.

The chain links TRBV18 to TRBJ1-1, with D possibly TRBD1 on 5 matching bases. V was clipped by 1 base and J by 0 bases, with 9 bases between them. CDR3 length: 15 amino acids. Germline CDR1 reads KGHSH; CDR2 reads LQKENI. CDR3 in amino acids: CASSPRTTLNTEAFF. The CDR3 DNA is TGTGCCAGCTCACCACGGACAACCCTGAACACTGAAGCTTTCTTT.

This clone was seen only a few times. The V gene is TRBV7-9, the J gene TRBJ1-1; possibly TRBD1 for D (5 bases). The CDR3 has 12 residues. Germline CDR1 reads SEHNR; CDR2 reads FQNEAQ (reference sequence). Trimming pared 4 bases from V and 4 bases from J, leaving 7 bases between. CDR3 protein: CASSWRGTEAFF. DNA for the CDR3: TGTGCCAGCAGCTGGAGGGGCACTGAAGCTTTCTTT.

The V gene is TRBV2, the J gene TRBJ1-3; 8 bases line up with TRBD1. V dropped 3 bases and J dropped 7; count of bases not matched to a gene: 2. Germline V gene data show CDR1 as SNHLY and CDR2 as FYNNEI. The CDR3 length is 13 residues. The CDR3 loop is CASSDHRGNTIYF. CDR3 DNA sequence: TGTGCCAGCAGTGACCACAGGGGGAACACCATATATTTT.

The V and J genes are TRBV7-9 and TRBJ1-1; 10 bases are a match to TRBD1. Germline loops: CDR1 SEHNR, CDR2 FQNEAQ (reference sequence). V gave up 6 bases and J gave up 11 bases; unmatched junction bases: 9. The length of the CDR3 is 13 residues. The CDR3 DNA reads TGTGCCAGCAGACATCCGGGACAGGGGAAGGCTTTCTTT. Translating it yields CASRHPGQGKAFF.

The genes are TRBV6-5 and TRBJ2-1; the D is unclear. V was pared by 0 bases and J by 4 bases, with 7 bases between. CDR3 size: 14 residues. Germline assignment: CDR1 MNHEY and CDR2 SVGAGI. The CDR3 bases are TGTGCCAGCAGTTACTCGTCACAGTACAATGAGCAGTTCTTC. It is translated as CASSYSSQYNEQFF.

The chain couples TRBV2 to TRBJ2-3; TRBD2 matches 7 bases. Germline V gives CDR1 SNHLY, CDR2 FYNNEI. The V segment lost 4 bases and the J segment 3 bases; nucleotides outside the gene matches: 4. The CDR3 runs 14 residues. The CDR3 DNA follows: TGTGCCAGCAGTGTGCTAGCGGAGACAGATACGCAGTATTTT. Encoded protein: CASSVLAETDTQYF.

V and J are TRBV7-2 and TRBJ1-2; 7 bases match TRBD1. Germline CDR1 reads SGHTA; CDR2 reads FQGNSA. With 4 bases clipped from V and 6 bases from J, the junction kept 8 bases outside the gene matches. The length of the CDR3 is 14 residues. The chain's CDR3 is CASSSYTGEDGYTF. CDR3 sequence (DNA): TGTGCCAGCAGCTCTTATACAGGGGAGGATGGCTACACCTTC.

The chain has TRBV27 and TRBJ2-7; 7 bases are a match to TRBD1. Germline CDR1 reads MNHEY; CDR2 reads SMNVEV (reference sequence). This CDR3 comprises 17 residues. The ends lost 4 bases at V and 3 bases at J; junction bases unmatched: 15. CDR3 in amino acids: CASSSTGTDATFYEQYF. Here the CDR3 DNA reads TGTGCCAGCAGTTCGACCGGGACAGACGCCACTTTCTACGAGCAGTACTTC.

This chain connects TRBV6-2 or TRBV6-3 to TRBJ1-2, with 7 bases lining up with TRBD1. CDR1 and CDR2 from the germline V gene are MNHEY and SVGEGT. The CDR3 spans 17 residues. Trimming removed 0 bases from V and 0 bases from J; junction bases left unmatched: 7. The CDR3 region has the DNA TGTGCCAGCAGTTACTCGACAGGGCTGACAGCTAACTATGGCTACACCTTC. Its translation: CASSYSTGLTANYGYTF.

Details on this clone: The identical CDR3 is also encoded by other nucleotide sequences in the sample. This chain joins TRBV7-2 and TRBJ1-3; tentatively, D is TRBD1 (5 bases). Looked up from germline, CDR1 is SGHTA and CDR2 is FQGNSA. The CDR3 loop spans 19 amino acids. V gave up 3 bases and J gave up 0 bases, with 21 bases separating them. The CDR3 loop reads CASSFRRDDGGSSGNTIYF. DNA for the CDR3: TGTGCCAGCAGCTTCCGGAGGGACGATGGGGGTTCCTCTGGAAACACCATATATTTT.

The rearrangement joins TRBV5-4 to TRBJ1-1, with 7 bases matching TRBD1. The CDR3 sequence is 14 residues long. Germline V gene data show CDR1 as SGHNT and CDR2 as YYREEE (reference sequence). V gave up 4 bases and J gave up 4 bases; unmatched junction bases: 7. CDR3 region: CASSTREGATEAFF. The CDR3, as DNA: TGTGCCAGCAGCACTCGGGAGGGGGCCACTGAAGCTTTCTTT.

The rearrangement uses TRBV19 and TRBJ1-5; the match to TRBD1 covers 7 bases. The CDR3 spans 17 residues. The trim removed 6 bases at V and 2 bases at J, leaving 13 bases unmatched. Germline assignment: CDR1 LNHDA and CDR2 SQIVND (reference sequence). CDR3: CASRPWGRGSGNQPQHF. The CDR3 DNA is TGTGCCAGTAGGCCTTGGGGCAGGGGGTCGGGCAATCAGCCCCAGCATTTT.

The gene calls are TRBV27 and TRBJ1-1, with TRBD1 identical over 8 bases. Germline loops: CDR1 MNHEY, CDR2 SMNVEV (reference sequence). Unmatched junction bases numbered 12, after V lost 5 bases and J lost 4 bases. The CDR3 covers 16 residues. The CDR3 DNA follows: TGTGCCAGCAGTCCACCAGGACAGGGCTTGAGCACTGAAGCTTTCTTT. Its protein is CASSPPGQGLSTEAFF.

CDR3 protein: CSARRWEQQMDEQYF. In nucleotides, the CDR3 is TGCAGCGCTCGGCGGTGGGAGCAGCAAATGGACGAGCAGTACTTC. J is TRBJ2-7 and V is TRBV29-1, with D perhaps matching TRBD2 (5 bases). Trimming left V 7 bases short and J 5 bases short, with 24 bases between. Germline CDR1 SQVTM, CDR2 ANQGSEA. This CDR3 has 15 residues.

V is TRBV4-3 and J is TRBJ2-7, with D maybe TRBD2 (6 bases). The germline gives CDR1 LGHNA, CDR2 YSLEER. The length of the CDR3 is 13 residues. With 3 bases removed from V and 4 bases from J, the gap between germline ends came to 10 bases. CDR3 in amino acids: CASSQEEGYEQYF. The CDR3 nucleotides are TGCGCCAGCAGCCAGGAGGAGGGTTACGAGCAGTACTTC.

This clone was picked up a small number of times. J is TRBJ1-5 and V is TRBV19; 10 bases fit TRBD1. The germline V gene encodes CDR1 LNHDA and CDR2 SQIVND (reference sequence). V was pared by 2 bases and J by 3 bases, with 1 base of the junction left unmatched. CDR3 length equals 15 residues. CDR3: CASSIRQGANQPQHF. Written as DNA, the CDR3 is TGTGCCAGTAGTATAAGACAGGGGGCCAATCAGCCCCAGCATTTT. Full variable domain (missing parts from reference TRBV19 and TRBJ1-5): DGGITQSPKYLFRKEGQNVTLSCEQNLNHDAMYWYRQDPGQGLRLIYYSQIVNDFQKGDIAEGYSVSREKKESFPLTVTSAQKNPTAFYLCASSIRQGANQPQHFGDGTRLSIL.

The CDR3: CATSPPITNTEAFF. CDR3 sequence (DNA): TGTGCCACTAGCCCACCTATAACGAACACTGAAGCTTTCTTT. The chain joins TRBV6-5 to TRBJ1-1; D unclear. CDR1 is MNHEY, CDR2 SVGAGI, per germline. This CDR3 region has 14 residues. Trimming removed 10 bases at V and 1 base at J, with 16 bases between.

This clone has just a few counts. The chain employs TRBV30 and TRBJ1-3; D ambiguous. The V end was cut by 0 bases, the J end by 0 bases, with 9 bases between. The CDR3 length is 15 residues. Germline lookup yields CDR1 GTSNPN and CDR2 SVGIG (reference sequence). This CDR3 is CAWSVLSSSGNTIYF. The CDR3 DNA sequence: TGTGCCTGGAGTGTACTAAGTAGCTCTGGAAACACCATATATTTT.

This sequence joins TRBV7-9 and TRBJ2-3, with D tentatively TRBD2 (5 bases). CDR1 is SEHNR and CDR2 is FQNEAQ in the germline V gene (reference sequence). The V and J ends lost 4 bases and 0 bases respectively, with 11 bases between them. The CDR3 contains 15 residues. The CDR3 reads CASSSAAVSTDTQYF. In DNA form, the CDR3 reads TGTGCCAGCAGCTCCGCAGCGGTGAGCACAGATACGCAGTATTTT.

This chain links TRBV30 with TRBJ2-7, with a possible D match to TRBD1 (6 bases). CDR3 size: 15 residues. V shed 2 bases and J shed 6 bases, with 20 bases lying between them. Germline CDR1 GTSNPN, CDR2 SVGIG (reference sequence). The CDR3 sequence: CAWSTTGTFEFEQYF. In DNA, the CDR3 is TGTGCCTGGAGTACCACCGGGACATTCGAATTCGAGCAGTACTTC.

This clone was counted between two and nine times. This rearrangement joins TRBV2 to TRBJ2-7, with D possibly matching TRBD2 (6 bases). From germline, CDR1 is SNHLY and CDR2 FYNNEI. CDR3 length: 14 residues. V shed 8 bases and J shed 2 bases, with 16 bases lying between them. CDR3: CASGKGTYPYEQYF. For the CDR3, the DNA is TGTGCCAGCGGGAAAGGGACTTACCCCTACGAGCAGTACTTC.

The chain couples TRBV30 to TRBJ1-1; D unclear. CDR3 length: 13 amino acids. Germline V gives CDR1 GTSNPN, CDR2 SVGIG (reference sequence). Trimming removed 7 bases from V and 1 base from J, with 13 bases in between. The DNA for the CDR3 is TGTGCCTCTAGTGTGGCGGAGAACACTGAAGCTTTCTTT. Translated, it gives CASSVAENTEAFF.

The V call is TRBV5-5, the J call TRBJ2-3; 8 bases align to TRBD2. Germline V gives CDR1 SGHKS, CDR2 YYEKEE (reference sequence). The CDR3 sequence is 15 residues long. V lost 4 bases to trimming and J lost 1 base; unmatched junction nucleotides: 5. DNA of the CDR3: TGTGCCAGCAGCCCGATTAGCGGGGGCACAGATACGCAGTATTTT. Translation gives CASSPISGGTDTQYF.

The chain couples TRBV6-5 to TRBJ1-1, with D possibly being TRBD1 (5 bases). The CDR3 has 12 residues. V lost 6 bases and J lost 10, with 15 bases in between. In germline, CDR1 is MNHEY, CDR2 SVGAGI. The CDR3 protein is CASSPGTGGAFF. CDR3 in DNA: TGTGCCAGCAGCCCGGGGACGGGAGGAGCTTTCTTT.

The genes are TRBV5-1 and TRBJ2-5; D may be TRBD1 (8 bases). Germline-derived CDR1 and CDR2 are SGHRS and YFSETQ. This CDR3 is 14 amino acids long. The V gene lost 0 bases and the J gene lost 4 bases, with 10 bases spanning the gap. This CDR3 is CASSLDRGGETQYF. CDR3 DNA: TGCGCCAGCAGCTTGGACAGGGGGGGAGAGACCCAGTACTTC.

This clone was found once. The chain recombines TRBV7-8 with TRBJ1-4; the D gene is possibly TRBD1 (6 bases). The CDR3 covers 15 residues. The germline gives CDR1 SGHVS, CDR2 FQNEAQ. Deletions cut 0 bases from V and 5 bases from J, with 10 bases between. This CDR3 reads CASSLADSQNEKLFF. The CDR3 nucleotides read TGTGCCAGCAGCTTAGCGGACAGCCAGAATGAAAAACTGTTTTTT.

This clone was recorded only once. This sequence joins TRBV7-9 and TRBJ2-2, with D possibly TRBD1 on 6 matching bases. CDR3 length: 14 amino acids. Germline CDR1 SEHNR, CDR2 FQNEAQ (reference sequence). Trimming pared 2 bases from V and 7 bases from J, leaving 11 bases between. The CDR3 spells CASSLTGRGGELFF. The CDR3 nucleotides read TGTGCCAGCAGCTTAACAGGGAGAGGCGGGGAGCTGTTTTTT.

This chain connects TRBV7-8 to TRBJ2-2; D remains unclear. CDR1 is SGHVS and CDR2 is FQNEAQ in the germline V gene. V was pared by 5 bases and J by 1 base, with 8 bases between. CDR3 length: 14 residues. This chain's CDR3 is CASSRTVNTGELFF. CDR3 bases: TGTGCCAGCAGCCGAACGGTGAACACCGGGGAGCTGTTTTTT.

This clone was detected only a few times. The chain joins TRBV12-3 or TRBV12-4 to TRBJ1-1, with D maybe TRBD1 (5 bases). This CDR3 comprises 13 residues. V lost 2 bases to trimming and J lost 4 bases, with 8 bases between them. CDR3 nucleotide sequence: TGTGCCAGCAGTTTACGGACATCCACTGAAGCTTTCTTT. Amino acids: CASSLRTSTEAFF.

The genes are TRBV19 and TRBJ1-4; 10 bases are shared with TRBD1. In germline, CDR1 is LNHDA, CDR2 SQIVND (reference sequence). This CDR3 is built from 13 residues. The junction had 3 bases not matched to a gene; V was cut back by 8 bases and J by 6 bases. The CDR3 reads CASWDRGDEKLFF. DNA of the CDR3: TGTGCCAGTTGGGACAGGGGAGATGAAAAACTGTTTTTT.

The chain carries TRBV11-2 and TRBJ2-3; possible D gene TRBD2, 5 bases. V was trimmed by 1 base and J by 6 bases, leaving 11 bases between them. The CDR3 loop spans 14 amino acids. Germline V gene sequence: CDR1 SGHAT, CDR2 FQNNGV. In DNA, the CDR3 is TGTGCCAGCAGCTTAGGTCGGGGTCCGGATACGCAGTATTTT. The encoded protein is CASSLGRGPDTQYF. The full variable domain, in which reference TRBV11-2 and TRBJ2-3 provide the parts outside the CDR3, is EAGVAQSPRYKIIEKRQSVAFWCNPISGHATLYWYQQILGQGPKLLIQFQNNGVVDDSQLPKDRFSAERLKGVDSTLKIQPAKLEDSAVYLCASSLGRGPDTQYFGPGTRLTVL.